This T cell receptor beta chain was sequenced for a study of blood T cell repertoires in COVID-19. Study summary: Samples came from the United States, Italy and Spain, spanning acute and convalescent COVID-19. PBMCs, B-cell-depleted T cells, or T cells provided the cDNA or gDNA that made up the material.

Original processing notes: How many nucleated cells were present was estimated from reference gene primer amplification. TCRdb keeps only in-frame clones here, not all; method: immunoSEQ multiplex PCR. The V and J calls and clone size were taken over from that table, and D and trimming were inferred from the DNA. The repertoire holds a few hundred thousand clones, nearly 90% seen once, with approximately 0.7% in the top ten. Sequences were obtained from peripheral blood. The receptor was derived from a human donor in a cohort sampled during active COVID-19.

CDR3: CASSLKGERANEQFF. The CDR3 nucleotides read TGTGCCAGCAGCTTGAAAGGGGAAAGGGCCAATGAGCAGTTCTTC. V is TRBV5-4 and J is TRBJ2-1; TRBD1 is a possible D gene (5 bases). Per the germline V gene, CDR1 is SGHNT and CDR2 is YYREEE (reference sequence). Trimming pared 1 base from V and 6 bases from J, leaving 14 bases between. This CDR3 spans 15 amino acids. The full variable domain, with the rest looked up from reference TRBV5-4 and TRBJ2-1, is ETGVTQSPTHLIKTRGQQVTLRCSSQSGHNTVSWYQQALGQGPQFIFQYYREEENGRGNFPPRFSGLQFPNYSSELNVNALELDDSALYLCASSLKGERANEQFFGPGTRLTVL.